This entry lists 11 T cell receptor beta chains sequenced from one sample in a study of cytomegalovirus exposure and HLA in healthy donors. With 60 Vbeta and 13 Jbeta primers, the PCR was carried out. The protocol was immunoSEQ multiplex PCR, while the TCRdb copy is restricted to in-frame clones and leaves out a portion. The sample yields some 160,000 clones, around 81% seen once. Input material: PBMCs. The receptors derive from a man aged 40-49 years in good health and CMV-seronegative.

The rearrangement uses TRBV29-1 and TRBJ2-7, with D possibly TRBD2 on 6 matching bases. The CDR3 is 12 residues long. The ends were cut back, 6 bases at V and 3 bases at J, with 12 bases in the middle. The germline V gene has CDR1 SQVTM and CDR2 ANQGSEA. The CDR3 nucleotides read TGCAGCGTGGGGGGTCGCTACTACGAGCAGTACTTC. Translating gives CSVGGRYYEQYF.

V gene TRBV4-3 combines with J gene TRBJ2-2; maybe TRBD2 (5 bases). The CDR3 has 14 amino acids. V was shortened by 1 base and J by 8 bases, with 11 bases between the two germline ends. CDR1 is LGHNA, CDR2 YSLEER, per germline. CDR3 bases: TGCGCCAGCAGCCAAGGGGAGCGTAGTGGGGAGCTGTTTTTT. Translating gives CASSQGERSGELFF.

The CDR3: CASSSRGIGTEAFF. The CDR3 coding sequence is TGTGCCAGCAGCTCCAGGGGGATCGGCACTGAAGCTTTCTTT. The V and J genes are TRBV7-6 and TRBJ1-1, with 7 bases lining up with TRBD1. Germline CDR1 reads SGHVS; CDR2 reads FNYEAQ. The CDR3 contains 14 residues. J was trimmed by 4 bases and V by 4 bases; bases with no gene match: 6.

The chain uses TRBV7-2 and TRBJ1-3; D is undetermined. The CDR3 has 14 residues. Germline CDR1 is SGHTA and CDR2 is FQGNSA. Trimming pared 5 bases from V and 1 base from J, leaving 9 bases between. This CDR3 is CASSPTRSGNTIYF. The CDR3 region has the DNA TGTGCCAGCAGCCCCACCAGATCTGGAAACACCATATATTTT.

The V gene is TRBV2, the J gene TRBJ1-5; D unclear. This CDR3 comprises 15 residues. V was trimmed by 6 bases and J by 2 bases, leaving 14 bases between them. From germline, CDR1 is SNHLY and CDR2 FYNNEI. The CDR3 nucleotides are TGTGCCAGCAGGGAGGACCTCGGGCGCAATCAGCCCCAGCATTTT. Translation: CASREDLGRNQPQHF.

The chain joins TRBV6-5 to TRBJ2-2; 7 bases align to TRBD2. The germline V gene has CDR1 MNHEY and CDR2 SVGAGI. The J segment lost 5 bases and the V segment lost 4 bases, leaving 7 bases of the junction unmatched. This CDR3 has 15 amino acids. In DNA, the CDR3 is TGTGCCAGCAGTTCCGGGACCGGGGGGACCGGGGAGCTGTTTTTT. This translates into CASSSGTGGTGELFF.

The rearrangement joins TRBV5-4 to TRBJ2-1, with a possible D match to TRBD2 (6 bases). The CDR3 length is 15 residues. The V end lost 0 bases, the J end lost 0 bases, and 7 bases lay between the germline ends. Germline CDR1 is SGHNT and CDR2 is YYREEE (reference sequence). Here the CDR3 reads CASSLGGNSYNEQFF. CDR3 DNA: TGTGCCAGCAGCTTGGGCGGGAACTCCTACAATGAGCAGTTCTTC.

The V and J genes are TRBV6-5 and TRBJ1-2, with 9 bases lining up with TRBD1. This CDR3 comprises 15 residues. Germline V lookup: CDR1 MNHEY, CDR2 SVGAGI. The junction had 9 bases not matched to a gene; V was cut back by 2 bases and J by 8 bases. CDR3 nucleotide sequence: TGTGCCAGCAGTTACGATCCCGGACAGGGGAACGGCTACACCTTC. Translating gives CASSYDPGQGNGYTF.

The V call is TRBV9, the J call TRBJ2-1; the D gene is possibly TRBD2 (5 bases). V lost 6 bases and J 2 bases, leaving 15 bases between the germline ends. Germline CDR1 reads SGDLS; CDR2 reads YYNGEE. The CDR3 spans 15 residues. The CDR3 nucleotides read TGTGCCAGCACGTTAGCGCCCTCTCCCTACAATGAGCAGTTCTTC. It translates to CASTLAPSPYNEQFF.

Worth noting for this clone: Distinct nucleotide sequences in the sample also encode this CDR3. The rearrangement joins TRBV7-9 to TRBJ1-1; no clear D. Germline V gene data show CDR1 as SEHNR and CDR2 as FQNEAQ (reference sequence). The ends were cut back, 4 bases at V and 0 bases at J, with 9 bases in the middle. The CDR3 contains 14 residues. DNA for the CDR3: TGTGCCAGCAGCTCCGGGTCCATGAACACTGAAGCTTTCTTT. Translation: CASSSGSMNTEAFF.

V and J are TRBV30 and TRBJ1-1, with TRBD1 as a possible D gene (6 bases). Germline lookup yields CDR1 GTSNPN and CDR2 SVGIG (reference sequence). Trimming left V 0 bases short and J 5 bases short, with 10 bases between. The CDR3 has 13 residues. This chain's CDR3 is CAWSVGGGTEAFF. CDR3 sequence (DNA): TGTGCCTGGAGTGTAGGGGGGGGGACTGAAGCTTTCTTT.